This TCR beta chain was captured in a study of shared clonotypes between healthy human individuals. About the research overall: Every donor yielded three CD4 naive, three CD4 memory, two CD8 naive and one CD8 memory plate. Points from the study as a whole: Larger estimated richness was generally recorded for naive subsets relative to memory subsets.

Germline V gene sequence: CDR1 SGDLS, CDR2 YYNGEE. CDR3 length: 15 residues. Trimming took off 3 bases at V and 3 bases at J, with 15 bases between the two ends. The deep-level immunoSEQ assay was used. Sorted subsets were amplified in replicate PCRs using approximately 0.2 ug DNA, tens of thousands of T cell genomes. Method: immunoSEQ multiplex PCR; TCRdb's copy keeps in-frame clones and lacks some. The repertoire includes about 2 million clones, roughly 94% of them detected once, and 1% to 1.3% sits in the top ten. In regard to this clone: As yet, its antigen is unknown.

CD8 cells classed as naive were CD45RO-negative and positively selected for CCR7, excluding terminally differentiated effector memory CD45RA+ cells. This TCR was recovered from a man aged 18 to 29 in good health. The chain couples TRBV9 to TRBJ1-2; D may be TRBD1 (6 bases). Sample: naive CD8+ T cells sorted from blood. The CDR3 sequence is CASSGYRAPDYGYTF. The DNA for the CDR3 is TGTGCCAGCAGCGGCTACAGGGCCCCCGACTATGGCTACACCTTC. The full variable domain, with the rest looked up from reference TRBV9 and TRBJ1-2, is DSGVTQTPKHLITATGQRVTLRCSPRSGDLSVYWYQQSLDQGLQFLIQYYNGEERAKGNILERFSAQQFPDLHSELNLSSLELGDSALYFCASSGYRAPDYGYTFGSGTRLTVV.